The 6 T cell receptor beta chains given below trace back to one sample, sequenced in a study of blood T cell repertoires in COVID-19. Generated by immunoSEQ multiplex PCR, the TCRdb table keeps only in-frame clones and is missing some. The sample has roughly 120,000 clones; roughly nine tenths are singletons. The material sequenced was peripheral blood. Receptor source: a man aged 50 to 59 with active COVID-19.

The rearrangement uses TRBV18 and TRBJ2-3; perhaps TRBD2 as D (5 bases). CDR3 length: 15 amino acids. Germline CDR1 is KGHSH and CDR2 is LQKENI. Trimming shortened V by 5 bases and J by 4 bases, and 16 bases separated the two germline ends. In DNA form, the CDR3 reads TGTGCCAGCTCATCAAGGGAGCAATTCGCAGATACGCAGTATTTT. This gives the protein CASSSREQFADTQYF.

The chain couples TRBV4-1 to TRBJ2-5, with 7 bases aligning to TRBD2. The CDR3 is 13 residues long. V shed 8 bases and J 2 bases; nucleotides not matched to a gene: 5. Looked up from germline, CDR1 is MGHRA and CDR2 is YSYEKL. The CDR3 reads CASAGGFQETQYF. CDR3 nucleotide sequence: TGCGCCAGCGCCGGGGGGTTTCAAGAGACCCAGTACTTC.

The genes are TRBV18 and TRBJ2-7, with 7 bases identical to TRBD1. Germline CDR1 is KGHSH and CDR2 is LQKENI. V lost 7 bases, J lost 0 bases, and 6 bases stayed unmatched. The CDR3 has 14 amino acids. CDR3 loop: CASFRDSASYEQYF. CDR3 nucleotides: TGTGCCAGCTTTAGGGACAGTGCCTCCTACGAGCAGTACTTC.

CDR3 sequence: CASSLRGGLEAFF. In DNA, the CDR3 is TGTGCCAGCAGCCTGCGGGGGGGGCTTGAAGCTTTCTTT. This chain uses TRBV7-2 with TRBJ1-1, with TRBD1 as a possible D gene (6 bases). The germline CDR1 and CDR2 sequences are SGHTA and FQGNSA. CDR3 length: 13 residues. V dropped 5 bases and J dropped 7 bases, with 14 bases sitting between them.

This clone was counted only a few times. The V gene is TRBV4-2, the J gene TRBJ2-1; no clear D. V dropped 1 base and J dropped 4 bases, with 5 bases sitting between them. Germline V gives CDR1 LGHNA, CDR2 YNFKEQ. The CDR3 has 13 residues. The CDR3 is CASSQGSYNEQFF. DNA of the CDR3: TGTGCCAGCAGCCAAGGCAGTTACAATGAGCAGTTCTTC.

The chain joins TRBV19 to TRBJ1-1; 8 nucleotides match TRBD1. Germline V lookup: CDR1 LNHDA, CDR2 SQIVND (reference sequence). The J segment lost 0 bases and the V segment lost 0 bases, leaving 9 bases of the junction unmatched. The CDR3 consists of 18 residues. The chain's CDR3 is CASSIDRRRQGMNTEAFF. In nucleotides, the CDR3 is TGTGCCAGTAGTATAGATCGGAGAAGACAGGGGATGAACACTGAAGCTTTCTTT. Full variable domain (rest looked up from reference TRBV19 and TRBJ1-1): DGGITQSPKYLFRKEGQNVTLSCEQNLNHDAMYWYRQDPGQGLRLIYYSQIVNDFQKGDIAEGYSVSREKKESFPLTVTSAQKNPTAFYLCASSIDRRRQGMNTEAFFGQGTRLTVV.